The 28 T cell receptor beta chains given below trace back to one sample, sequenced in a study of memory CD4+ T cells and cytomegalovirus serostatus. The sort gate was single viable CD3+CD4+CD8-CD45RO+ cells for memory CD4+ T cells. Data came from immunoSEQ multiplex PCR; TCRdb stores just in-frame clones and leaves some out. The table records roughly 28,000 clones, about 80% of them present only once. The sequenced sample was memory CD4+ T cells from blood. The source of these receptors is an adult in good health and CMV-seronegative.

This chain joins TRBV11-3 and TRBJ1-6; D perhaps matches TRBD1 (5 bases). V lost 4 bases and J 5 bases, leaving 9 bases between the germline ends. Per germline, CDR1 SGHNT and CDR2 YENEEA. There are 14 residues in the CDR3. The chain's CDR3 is CASSSGRNNSPLHF. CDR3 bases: TGTGCCAGCAGCTCGGGACGGAATAATTCACCCCTCCACTTT. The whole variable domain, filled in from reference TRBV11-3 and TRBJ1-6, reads EAGVVQSPRYKIIEKKQPVAFWCNPISGHNTLYWYLQNLGQGPELLIRYENEEAVDDSQLPKDRFSAERLKGVDSTLKIQPAELGDSAVYLCASSSGRNNSPLHFGNGTRLTVT.

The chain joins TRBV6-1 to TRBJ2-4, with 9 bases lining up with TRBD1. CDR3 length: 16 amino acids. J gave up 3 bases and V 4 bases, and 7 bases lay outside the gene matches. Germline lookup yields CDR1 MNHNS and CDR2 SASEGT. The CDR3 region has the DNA TGTGCCAGCAGTGTGGCCGGGACAGGGAGCAAAAACATTCAGTACTTC. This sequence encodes CASSVAGTGSKNIQYF.

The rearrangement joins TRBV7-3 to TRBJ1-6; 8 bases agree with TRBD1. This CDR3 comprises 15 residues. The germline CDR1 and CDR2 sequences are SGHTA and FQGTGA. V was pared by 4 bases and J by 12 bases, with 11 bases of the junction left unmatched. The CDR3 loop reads CASSYPGQDVIPLHF. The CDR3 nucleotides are TGTGCCAGCAGCTACCCGGGACAGGACGTAATACCCCTCCACTTT.

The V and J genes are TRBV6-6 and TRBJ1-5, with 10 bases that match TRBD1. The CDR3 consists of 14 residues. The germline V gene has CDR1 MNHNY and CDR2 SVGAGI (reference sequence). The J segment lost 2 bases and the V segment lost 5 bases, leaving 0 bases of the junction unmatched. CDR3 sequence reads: CASSGTGGNQPQHF. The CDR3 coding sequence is TGTGCCAGCAGTGGGACAGGGGGCAATCAGCCCCAGCATTTT.

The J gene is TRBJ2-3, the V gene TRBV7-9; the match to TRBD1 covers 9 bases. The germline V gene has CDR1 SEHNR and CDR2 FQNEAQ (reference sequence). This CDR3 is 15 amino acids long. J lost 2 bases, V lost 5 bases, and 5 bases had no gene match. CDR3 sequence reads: CASSPGTGPTDTQYF. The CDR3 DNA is TGTGCCAGCAGCCCAGGGACAGGGCCCACAGATACGCAGTATTTT.

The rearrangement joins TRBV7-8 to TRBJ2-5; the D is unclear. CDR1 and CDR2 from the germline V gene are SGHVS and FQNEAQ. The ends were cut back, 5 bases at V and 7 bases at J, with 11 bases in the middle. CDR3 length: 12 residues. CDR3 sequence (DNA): TGTGCCAGCAGCCCAGGTCGATTGACCCAGTACTTC. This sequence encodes CASSPGRLTQYF.

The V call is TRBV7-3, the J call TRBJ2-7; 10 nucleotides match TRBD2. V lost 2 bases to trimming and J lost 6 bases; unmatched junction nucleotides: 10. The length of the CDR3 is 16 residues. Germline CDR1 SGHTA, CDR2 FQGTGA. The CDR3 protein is CASSLSFGTSVFEQYF. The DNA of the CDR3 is TGTGCCAGCAGCTTATCCTTCGGGACTAGCGTCTTCGAGCAGTACTTC.

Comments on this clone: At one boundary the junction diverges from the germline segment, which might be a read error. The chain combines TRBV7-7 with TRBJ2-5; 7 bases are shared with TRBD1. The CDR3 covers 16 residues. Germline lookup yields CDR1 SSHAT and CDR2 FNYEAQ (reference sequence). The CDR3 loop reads CASSTSGGLGRETQYF. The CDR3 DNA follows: TGTGCTAGCAGCACTTCAGGGGGTCTGGGGCGAGAGACCCAGTACTTC.

Here the CDR3 DNA reads TGCGCCAGCACCCCGAGAGGGGGGAGGAACACTGAAGCTTTCTTT. Encoded protein: CASTPRGGRNTEAFF. The chain combines TRBV5-1 with TRBJ1-1; D might be TRBD1 (6 bases). This CDR3 region has 15 residues. Between the trimmed V and J ends, which lost 6 bases and 1 base, there was a span of 16 bases. In germline, CDR1 is SGHRS, CDR2 YFSETQ.

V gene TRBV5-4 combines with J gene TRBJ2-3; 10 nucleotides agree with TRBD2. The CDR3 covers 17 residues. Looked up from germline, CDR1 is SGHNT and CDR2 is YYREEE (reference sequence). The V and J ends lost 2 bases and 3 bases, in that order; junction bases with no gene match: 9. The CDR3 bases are TGTGCCAGCAGCTTTCTCAGCGGGGGGGCCGGGACAGATACGCAGTATTTT. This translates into CASSFLSGGAGTDTQYF.

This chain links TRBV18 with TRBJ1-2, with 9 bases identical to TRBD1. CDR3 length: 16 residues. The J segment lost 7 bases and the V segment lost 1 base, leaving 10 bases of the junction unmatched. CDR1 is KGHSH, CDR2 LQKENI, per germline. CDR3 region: CASSPQSWTGDFGYTF. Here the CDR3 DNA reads TGTGCCAGCTCACCACAATCTTGGACAGGGGATTTTGGCTACACCTTC. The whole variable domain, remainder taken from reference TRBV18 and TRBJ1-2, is NAGVMQNPRHLVRRRGQEARLRCSPMKGHSHVYWYRQLPEEGLKFMVYLQKENIIDESGMPKERFSAEFPKEGPSILRIQQVVRGDSAAYFCASSPQSWTGDFGYTFGSGTRLTVV.

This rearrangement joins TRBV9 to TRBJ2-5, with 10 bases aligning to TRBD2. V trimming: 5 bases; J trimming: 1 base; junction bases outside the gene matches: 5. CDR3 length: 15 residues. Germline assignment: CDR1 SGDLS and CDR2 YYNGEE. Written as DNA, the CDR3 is TGTGCCAGCAGTCGTAGCGGGGGGCCCCAAGAGACCCAGTACTTC. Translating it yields CASSRSGGPQETQYF.

Here the CDR3 reads CATSRGTSPYEQYF. In DNA, the CDR3 is TGTGCCACCAGCAGAGGGACATCCCCCTACGAGCAGTACTTC. The chain has TRBV15 and TRBJ2-7, with D maybe TRBD1 (5 bases). The V and J ends lost 1 base and 2 bases respectively, with 9 bases between them. CDR1 LNHNV and CDR2 YYDKDF come from the germline V gene (reference sequence). CDR3 length equals 14 residues.

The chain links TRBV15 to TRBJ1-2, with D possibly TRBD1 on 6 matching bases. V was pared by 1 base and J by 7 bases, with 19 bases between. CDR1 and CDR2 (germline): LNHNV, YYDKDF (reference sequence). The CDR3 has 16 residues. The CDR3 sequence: CATSRVSYREGGGYTF. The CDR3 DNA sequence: TGTGCCACCAGCAGAGTTTCCTACAGGGAAGGGGGTGGCTACACCTTC.

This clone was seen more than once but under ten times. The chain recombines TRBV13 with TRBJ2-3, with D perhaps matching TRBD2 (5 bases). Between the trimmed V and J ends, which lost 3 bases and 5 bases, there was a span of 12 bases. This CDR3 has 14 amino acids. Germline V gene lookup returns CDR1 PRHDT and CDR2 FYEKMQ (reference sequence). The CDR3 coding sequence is TGTGCCAGCAGCTTCGGACTCGGTGGAGATACGCAGTATTTT. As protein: CASSFGLGGDTQYF. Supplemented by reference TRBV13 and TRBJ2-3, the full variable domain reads AAGVIQSPRHLIKEKRETATLKCYPIPRHDTVYWYQQGPGQDPQFLISFYEKMQSDKGSIPDRFSAQQFSDYHSELNMSSLELGDSALYFCASSFGLGGDTQYFGPGTRLTVL.

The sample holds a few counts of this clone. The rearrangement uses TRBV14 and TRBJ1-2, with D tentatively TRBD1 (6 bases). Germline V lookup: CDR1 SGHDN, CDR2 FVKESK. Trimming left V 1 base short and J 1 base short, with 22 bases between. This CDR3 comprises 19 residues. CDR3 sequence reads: CASSQVKWDKGRVNYGYTF. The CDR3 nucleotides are TGTGCCAGCAGCCAAGTTAAGTGGGACAAAGGGAGAGTTAACTATGGCTACACCTTC.

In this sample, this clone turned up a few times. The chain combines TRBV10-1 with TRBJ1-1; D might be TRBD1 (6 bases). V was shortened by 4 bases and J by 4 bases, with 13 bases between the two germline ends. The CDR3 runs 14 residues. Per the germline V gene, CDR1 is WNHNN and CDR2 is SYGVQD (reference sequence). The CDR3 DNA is TGCGCCAGCAGTGCTCAACAGGGAGGCACTGAAGCTTTCTTT. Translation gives CASSAQQGGTEAFF.

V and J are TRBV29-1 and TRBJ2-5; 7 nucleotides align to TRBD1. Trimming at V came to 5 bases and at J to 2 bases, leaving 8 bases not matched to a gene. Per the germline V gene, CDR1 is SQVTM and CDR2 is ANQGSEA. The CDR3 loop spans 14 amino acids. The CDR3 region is CSVIRQGMQETQYF. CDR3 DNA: TGCAGCGTTATAAGACAGGGAATGCAAGAGACCCAGTACTTC. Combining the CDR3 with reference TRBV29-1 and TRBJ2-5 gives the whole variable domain SAVISQKPSRDICQRGTSLTIQCQVDSQVTMMFWYRQQPGQSLTLIATANQGSEATYESGFVIDKFPISRPNLTFSTLTVSNMSPEDSSIYLCSVIRQGMQETQYFGPGTRLLVL.

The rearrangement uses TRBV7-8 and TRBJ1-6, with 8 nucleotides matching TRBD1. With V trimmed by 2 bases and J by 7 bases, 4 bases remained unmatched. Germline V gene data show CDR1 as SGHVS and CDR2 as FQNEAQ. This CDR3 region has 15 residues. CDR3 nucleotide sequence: TGTGCCAGCAGCTTAAGGACAGGGAGCAATTCACCCCTCCACTTT. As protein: CASSLRTGSNSPLHF.

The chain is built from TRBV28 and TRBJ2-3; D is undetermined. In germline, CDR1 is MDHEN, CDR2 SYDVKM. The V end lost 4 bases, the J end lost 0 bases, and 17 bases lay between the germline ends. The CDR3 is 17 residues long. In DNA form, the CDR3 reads TGTGCCAGCAGTTCTTCAGCTCAGTGGACCAGCACAGATACGCAGTATTTT. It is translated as CASSSSAQWTSTDTQYF.

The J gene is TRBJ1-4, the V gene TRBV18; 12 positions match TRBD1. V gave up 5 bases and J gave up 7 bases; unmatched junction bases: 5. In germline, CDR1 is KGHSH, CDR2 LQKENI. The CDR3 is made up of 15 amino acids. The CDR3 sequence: CASSWGQGAREKLFF. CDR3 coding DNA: TGTGCCAGCTCATGGGGACAGGGGGCTCGTGAAAAACTGTTTTTT.

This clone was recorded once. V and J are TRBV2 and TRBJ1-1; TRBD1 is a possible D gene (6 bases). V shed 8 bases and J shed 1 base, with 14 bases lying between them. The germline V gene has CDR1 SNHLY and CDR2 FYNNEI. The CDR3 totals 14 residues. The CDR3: CASRQGWGNTEAFF. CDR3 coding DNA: TGTGCCAGCCGGCAGGGGTGGGGGAACACTGAAGCTTTCTTT.

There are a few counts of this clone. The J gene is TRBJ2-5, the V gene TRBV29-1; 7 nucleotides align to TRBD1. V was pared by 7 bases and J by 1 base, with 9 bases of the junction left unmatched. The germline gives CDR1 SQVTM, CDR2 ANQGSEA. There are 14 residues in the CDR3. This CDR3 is CSAPQGSAQETQYF. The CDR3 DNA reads TGCAGCGCTCCACAGGGGTCGGCCCAAGAGACCCAGTACTTC.

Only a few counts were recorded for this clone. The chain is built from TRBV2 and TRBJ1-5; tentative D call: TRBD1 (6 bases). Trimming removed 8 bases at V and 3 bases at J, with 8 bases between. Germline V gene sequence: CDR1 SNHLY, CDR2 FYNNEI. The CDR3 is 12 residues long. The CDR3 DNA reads TGTGCCAGCGGACAGAACAATCAGCCCCAGCATTTT. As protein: CASGQNNQPQHF. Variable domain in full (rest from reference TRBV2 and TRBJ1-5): EPEVTQTPSHQVTQMGQEVILRCVPISNHLYFYWYRQILGQKVEFLVSFYNNEISEKSEIFDDQFSVERPDGSNFTLKIRSTKLEDSAMYFCASGQNNQPQHFGDGTRLSIL.

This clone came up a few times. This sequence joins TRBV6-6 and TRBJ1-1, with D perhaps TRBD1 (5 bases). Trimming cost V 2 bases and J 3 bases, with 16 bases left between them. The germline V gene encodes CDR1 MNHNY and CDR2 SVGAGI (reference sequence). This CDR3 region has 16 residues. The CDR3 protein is CASSYPTRGGYTEAFF. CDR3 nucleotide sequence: TGTGCCAGCAGTTACCCCACGCGCGGGGGGTACACTGAAGCTTTCTTT.

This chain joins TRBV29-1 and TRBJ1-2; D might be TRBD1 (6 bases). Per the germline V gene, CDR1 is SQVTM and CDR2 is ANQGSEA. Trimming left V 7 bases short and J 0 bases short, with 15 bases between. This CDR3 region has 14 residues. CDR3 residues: CSAGQLLANYGYTF. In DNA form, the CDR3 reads TGCAGCGCCGGACAGCTCTTAGCTAACTATGGCTACACCTTC.

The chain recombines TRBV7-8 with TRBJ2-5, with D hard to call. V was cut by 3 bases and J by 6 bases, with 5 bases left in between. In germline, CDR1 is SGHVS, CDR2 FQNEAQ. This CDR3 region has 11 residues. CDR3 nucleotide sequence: TGTGCCAGCAGCTTTGGTCAGACCCAGTACTTC. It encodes CASSFGQTQYF.

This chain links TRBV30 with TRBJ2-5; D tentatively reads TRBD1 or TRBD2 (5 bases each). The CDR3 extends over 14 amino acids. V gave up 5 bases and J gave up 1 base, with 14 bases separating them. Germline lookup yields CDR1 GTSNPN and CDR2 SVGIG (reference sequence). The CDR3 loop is CAWGRGRPQETQYF. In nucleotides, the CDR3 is TGTGCCTGGGGTCGGGGCAGGCCCCAAGAGACCCAGTACTTC.